These T cell receptor beta chains were read from a single sample in a study of shared clonotypes between healthy human individuals. Clones were read by immunoSEQ multiplex PCR, and TCRdb kept only the in-frame ones, dropping some. The data show millions of clones, roughly 95% seen once. Material: naive CD8+ T cells sorted from blood. These receptors came from a man younger than 35 in good health. Both conserved end residues are trimmed from each CDR3. Each record gives: clone size, J gene, D gene, V gene, CDR3 protein. The D gene is left open where the match is weak. Expanded clones are given a class, and other clones once, few, many or no size at all.

- | TRBJ1-1 | - | TRBV6-5 | ASSYSGSTEAF
- | TRBJ1-6 | - | TRBV12-5 | ASGWSGEYNSPLH
- | TRBJ1-5 | - | TRBV7-9 | ASSSLDPQPQH
- | TRBJ2-7 | TRBD1 | TRBV4-1 | ASSSPGQGVYEQY
- | TRBJ2-7 | - | TRBV28 | ASSYSLPLEQY
- | TRBJ1-5 | - | TRBV19 | ASSYDADSQPQH
once | TRBJ1-4 | - | TRBV6-6 | ASSPHRDPLEKLF
- | TRBJ2-2 | - | TRBV18 | ASSPPFTGELF
- | TRBJ2-5 | - | TRBV19 | ASSIGHEETQY
- | TRBJ2-3 | TRBD2 | TRBV2 | ASSVLAGDTDTQY
- | TRBJ1-1 | TRBD1 | TRBV9 | ASSVYRDSNTEAF
- | TRBJ2-3 | TRBD1 | TRBV11-2 | ASSRQGAGDTQY
once | TRBJ2-7 | - | TRBV13 | ASSLSGRPYEQY
- | TRBJ2-5 | - | TRBV7-2 | ASSLGLGGWETQY
- | TRBJ2-7 | TRBD1 | TRBV28 | ASSLTGTDYEQY
- | TRBJ1-4 | - | TRBV27 | ASSWTGEKLF
- | TRBJ2-7 | - | TRBV5-6 | ASSPGLVSYEQY
- | TRBJ2-3 | - | TRBV9 | ASSPGTAQY
- | TRBJ1-3 | - | TRBV9 | ASKPNGGNTIY
- | TRBJ2-3 | - | TRBV30 | AWGPSSSTDTQY
- | TRBJ2-7 | - | TRBV5-1 | ASSLRSGLDEQY
- | TRBJ2-3 | TRBD2 | TRBV10-3 | AINPGLAGTDTQY
- | TRBJ2-3 | - | TRBV9 | ASSVAGRGTTDTQY
once | TRBJ2-7 | - | TRBV27 | ASSLSTTSYEQY
- | TRBJ1-6 | - | TRBV21-1 | ASSIPQTLTKGPLSPLH